This T cell receptor (beta chain) was documented in a study of T cell responses to AZD1222 COVID-19 vaccine. Note on this clone: Its antigen remains unknown.

Study-wide results and limits: Two doses of AZD1222 preceded a rise in Spike-specific TCR breadth and depth. Dominant at 160-218 and 743-854, vaccine-associated CD4 TCRs also spanned spike. Repertoires in all cases were sampled only once the peak T cell response had passed.

J was trimmed by 4 bases and V by 5 bases; bases with no gene match: 11. The length of the CDR3 is 16 residues. Germline CDR1 and CDR2: SGHAT and FQNNGV. Clones were sequenced by immunoSEQ multiplex PCR, and TCRdb holds only the in-frame ones, with some missing. This table holds about 66,000 clones, 75% to 95% found once. The sequence derives from an adult who received the MenACWY meningococcal vaccine as a control. The sample was peripheral blood, taken 28 days after the second dose of the MenACWY control vaccine. The chain joins TRBV11-2 to TRBJ2-1; 7 bases align to TRBD2. The CDR3 region is CASSPTASGLYNEQFF. CDR3 nucleotides: TGTGCCAGCAGCCCGACCGCTAGCGGCTTATACAATGAGCAGTTCTTC. The variable domain in full, with the rest retrieved from reference TRBV11-2 and TRBJ2-1, is EAGVAQSPRYKIIEKRQSVAFWCNPISGHATLYWYQQILGQGPKLLIQFQNNGVVDDSQLPKDRFSAERLKGVDSTLKIQPAKLEDSAVYLCASSPTASGLYNEQFFGPGTRLTVL.